This paragraph covers one T cell receptor (beta chain) sequence. The antigen remains unidentified. The data stem from a study of cytomegalovirus exposure and HLA in healthy donors. General observations from the study: A later analysis found most CMV-associated TCR beta chains apparently HLA-restricted. Later analysis placed DRB1 highest and HLA-C lowest in TCR association rates, which differed by HLA locus.

PCR primers comprised 60 Vbeta and 13 Jbeta primers. In the authors' methods: Roughly 10 million shared chains were among about 80 million unique TCR beta chains counted in a later analysis. Some clones are missing from TCRdb's copy, which holds only in-frame ones; the method was immunoSEQ multiplex PCR. Clone size and V and J calls were adopted from that table, with D and trimming inferred from the DNA. The table shows about 140,000 clones, with roughly 76% occurring only once. This TCR derives from a young woman in good health and CMV-seronegative. The material sequenced was PBMCs.

CDR3 residues: CASSFSNSPLHF. CDR3 nucleotide sequence: TGTGCCAGCAGCTTTAGTAATTCACCCCTCCACTTT. The chain joins TRBV7-9 to TRBJ1-6; D ambiguous. V lost 3 bases and J lost 6, with 3 bases in between. The CDR3 sequence is 12 residues long. The V gene's germline CDR1 is SEHNR and CDR2 FQNEAQ (reference sequence).